The 13 T cell receptor beta chains below all came from one sample that was sequenced in a study of T cell responses to AZD1222 COVID-19 vaccine. The table came from immunoSEQ multiplex PCR; TCRdb's copy has only in-frame clones and leaves some out. The table lists roughly 140,000 clones, roughly nine tenths of them singletons. Sequenced material: peripheral blood, taken on day 0 of AZD1222 vaccination. The receptor set was obtained from an adult in good health.

The rearrangement uses TRBV15 and TRBJ1-3; D ambiguous. There are 16 residues in the CDR3. V was cut by 4 bases and J by 3 bases, with 16 bases left in between. Germline CDR1 and CDR2: LNHNV and YYDKDF (reference sequence). CDR3 region: CATSTSSPRIGNTIYF. For the CDR3, the DNA is TGTGCCACCAGCACTTCATCCCCCAGGATTGGAAACACCATATATTTT.

The J gene is TRBJ1-2, the V gene TRBV27, with D perhaps TRBD1 (5 bases). The CDR3 has 16 amino acids. The germline V and J ends were trimmed by 3 bases and 2 bases, with 16 bases remaining between them. Germline V gene lookup returns CDR1 MNHEY and CDR2 SMNVEV (reference sequence). The DNA of the CDR3 is TGTGCCAGCAGTTTGCCCGTTCAGGGTTTAAACTATGGCTACACCTTC. Translating it yields CASSLPVQGLNYGYTF.

V usage is TRBV2 and J usage is TRBJ2-6; unclear D gene. The CDR3 extends over 19 amino acids. V shed 3 bases and J shed 1 base, with 19 bases lying between them. Germline CDR1 reads SNHLY; CDR2 reads FYNNEI. CDR3 amino acids: CASSDYNWSKISGANVLTF. Here the CDR3 DNA reads TGTGCCAGCAGTGATTACAATTGGTCCAAGATTTCTGGGGCCAACGTCCTGACTTTC.

This clone was detected once. This chain links TRBV4-3 with TRBJ1-1; 8 nucleotides line up with TRBD1. Unmatched junction bases numbered 2, after V lost 2 bases and J lost 3 bases. The CDR3 length is 14 residues. Germline assignment: CDR1 LGHNA and CDR2 YSLEER. The CDR3 nucleotides read TGCGCCAGCAGCCAACAGACAGGGGACACTGAAGCTTTCTTT. Translated: CASSQQTGDTEAFF.

The chain joins TRBV28 to TRBJ1-1; D is uncertain. Trimming removed 6 bases from V and 4 bases from J, with 12 bases in between. The CDR3 runs to 13 residues. CDR1 is MDHEN and CDR2 is SYDVKM in the germline V gene. The CDR3 DNA follows: TGTGCCAGCAGGTCAACGGGTGCCACTGAAGCTTTCTTT. Its protein is CASRSTGATEAFF.

The V call is TRBV18, the J call TRBJ1-3, with D unresolved. Between the trimmed V and J ends, which lost 2 bases and 0 bases, there was a span of 8 bases. Germline V gene data show CDR1 as KGHSH and CDR2 as LQKENI. This CDR3 is built from 15 residues. The CDR3 spells CASSPDIFSGNTIYF. CDR3 nucleotides: TGTGCCAGCTCACCAGACATATTCTCTGGAAACACCATATATTTT.

This sequence joins TRBV2 and TRBJ1-5; D is unresolved. The CDR3 length is 14 residues. V shed 5 bases and J shed 4 bases, with 12 bases lying between them. The germline V gene has CDR1 SNHLY and CDR2 FYNNEI. The CDR3 nucleotides are TGTGCCAGCAGTCCCGGACGGGGTAATCAGCCCCAGCATTTT. Translated, it gives CASSPGRGNQPQHF.

The rearrangement joins TRBV6-5 to TRBJ2-5; 7 nucleotides agree with TRBD1. The CDR3 sequence is 14 residues long. Germline-derived CDR1 and CDR2 are MNHEY and SVGAGI. V shed 6 bases, J shed 3 bases, and the junction held 7 bases outside the gene matches. The CDR3 sequence: CASSPGQTKETQYF. CDR3 in DNA: TGTGCCAGCAGCCCGGGACAGACAAAAGAGACCCAGTACTTC.

This clone occurred once. The CDR3 nucleotides are TGTGCCAGCAGCTTAGGGCAGGGCGCAACCTACGAGCAGTACTTC. This encodes CASSLGQGATYEQYF. This chain connects TRBV7-9 to TRBJ2-7, with TRBD1 as a possible D gene (5 bases). This CDR3 has 15 amino acids. Germline-derived CDR1 and CDR2 are SEHNR and FQNEAQ (reference sequence). The germline V and J ends were trimmed by 1 base and 2 bases, with 12 bases remaining between them.

The CDR3 sequence: CASRKSGTGGINQPQHF. The DNA of the CDR3 is TGTGCCAGCAGAAAGTCCGGGACAGGGGGCATCAATCAGCCCCAGCATTTT. The V call is TRBV19, the J call TRBJ1-5; 12 bases agree with TRBD1. Germline values: CDR1 LNHDA, CDR2 SQIVND (reference sequence). The V gene end was trimmed by 9 bases and the J gene end by 3 bases; junction bases not matched to a gene: 12. This CDR3 has 17 amino acids. Complete variable domain (other parts from reference TRBV19 and TRBJ1-5): DGGITQSPKYLFRKEGQNVTLSCEQNLNHDAMYWYRQDPGQGLRLIYYSQIVNDFQKGDIAEGYSVSREKKESFPLTVTSAQKNPTAFYLCASRKSGTGGINQPQHFGDGTRLSIL.

The rearrangement uses TRBV6-6 and TRBJ1-3, with D unclear. There are 14 residues in the CDR3. Germline CDR1 is MNHNY and CDR2 is SVGAGI (reference sequence). Trimming took off 2 bases at V and 1 base at J, with 6 bases between the two ends. The CDR3 spells CASSYVGSGNTIYF. In nucleotides, the CDR3 is TGTGCCAGCAGTTACGTTGGGTCTGGAAACACCATATATTTT.

V usage is TRBV7-2 and J usage is TRBJ2-5; D is unresolved. With 3 bases removed from V and 3 bases from J, the gap between germline ends came to 2 bases. The CDR3 length is 11 residues. Germline CDR1 reads SGHTA; CDR2 reads FQGNSA. The CDR3 loop is CASSFKETQYF. Here the CDR3 DNA reads TGTGCCAGCAGCTTTAAAGAGACCCAGTACTTC.

This chain uses TRBV16 with TRBJ1-4, with 7 bases matching TRBD1. CDR1 KGHSY and CDR2 FQNENV come from the germline V gene. The V segment lost 4 bases and the J segment 0 bases; nucleotides outside the gene matches: 17. The CDR3 sequence is 20 residues long. The CDR3 loop is CASSPPTGPYSSSTNEKLFF. CDR3 nucleotide sequence: TGTGCCAGCAGCCCTCCGACAGGGCCGTACTCATCTTCAACTAATGAAAAACTGTTTTTT.